This TCR beta chain was observed in a study of CD8 T cells in Susac syndrome. Reverse transcription used about 0.45 to 1 ug RNA and random hexamers. TCRdb fed the immunoSEQ multiplex PCR reads into MiXCR, producing one record per CDR3 protein. The table lists 120,000 or so distinct CDR3 sequences, 94% of them singletons. A single count supports this clonotype. V was pared by 4 bases and J by 5 bases, with 20 bases between. This CDR3 has 16 residues. The V gene's germline CDR1 is SGHDN and CDR2 FVKESK. The V call is TRBV14, the J call TRBJ2-5; tentative D call: TRBD2 (6 bases). The sequenced material came from CD4+ T cells from PBMCs. The clonotype originates from a human donor in good health. The CDR3, as DNA: TGTGCCAGCAGCCGAGGACTCTCATTTGGGAGGGAGACCCAGTACTTC. Protein product: CASSRGLSFGRETQYF.